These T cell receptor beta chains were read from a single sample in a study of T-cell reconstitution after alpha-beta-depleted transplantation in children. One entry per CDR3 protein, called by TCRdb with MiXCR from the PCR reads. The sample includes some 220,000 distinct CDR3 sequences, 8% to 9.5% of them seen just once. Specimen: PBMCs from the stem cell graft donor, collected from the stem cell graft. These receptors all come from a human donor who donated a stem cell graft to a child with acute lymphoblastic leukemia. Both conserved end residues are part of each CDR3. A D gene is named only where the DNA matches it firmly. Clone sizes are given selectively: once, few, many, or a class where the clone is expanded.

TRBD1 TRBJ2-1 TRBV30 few CAWAGTAYNEQFF TGTGCCTGGGCCGGGACAGCTTACAATGAGCAGTTCTTC
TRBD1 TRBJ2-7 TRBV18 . CASSPGTGTHSYEQYF TGTGCCAGCTCACCCGGGACAGGGACACACTCCTACGAGCAGTACTTC
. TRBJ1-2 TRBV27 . CASSRFLPGANYGYTF TGTGCCAGCAGCCGGTTTTTGCCAGGGGCTAACTATGGCTACACCTTC
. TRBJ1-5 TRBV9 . CASSGGGLTGNQPQHF TGTGCCAGCAGCGGCGGCGGGCTAACAGGGAATCAGCCCCAGCATTTT
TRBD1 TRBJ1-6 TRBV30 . CAWRTGAARGSPLHF TGTGCCTGGAGGACAGGGGCCGCGAGGGGGTCACCCCTCCACTTT
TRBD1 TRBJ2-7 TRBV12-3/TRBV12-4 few CASSFRLTGDRTREQYF TGTGCCAGCAGTTTCCGCCTGACAGGGGACAGGACTCGCGAGCAGTACTTC
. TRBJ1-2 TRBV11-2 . CASSNLLTGAEGYTF TGTGCCAGCAGCAACCTCCTTACGGGGGCGGAAGGCTACACCTTC
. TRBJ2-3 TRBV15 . CATSSAVGLYTDTQYF TGTGCCACCAGCAGTGCGGTCGGGCTCTACACAGATACGCAGTATTTT
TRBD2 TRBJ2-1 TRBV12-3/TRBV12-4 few CASRSSGGSSYNEQFF TGTGCCAGCAGGTCAAGCGGGGGGAGCTCCTACAATGAGCAGTTCTTC
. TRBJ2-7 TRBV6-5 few CASSYLVAPPKYEQYF TGTGCCAGCAGTTATCTCGTAGCCCCGCCAAAATACGAGCAGTACTTC
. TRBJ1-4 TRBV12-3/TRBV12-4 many CASSSPMTAATNEKLFF TGTGCCAGCAGTTCCCCCATGACTGCCGCAACTAATGAAAAACTGTTTTTT
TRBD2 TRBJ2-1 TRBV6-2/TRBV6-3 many CASSYSPPSGVYNEQFF TGTGCCAGCAGTTACTCTCCTCCAAGCGGGGTCTACAATGAGCAGTTCTTC
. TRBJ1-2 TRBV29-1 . CSVEDPRSFDGYTF TGCAGCGTTGAAGATCCGAGGTCTTTCGATGGCTACACCTTC
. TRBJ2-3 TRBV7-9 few CAISDPAADTQYF TGTGCCATCAGCGACCCAGCCGCAGATACGCAGTATTTT
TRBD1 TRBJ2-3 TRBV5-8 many CASSPQGLSTDTQYF TGTGCCAGCAGCCCACAGGGGTTATCCACAGATACGCAGTATTTT
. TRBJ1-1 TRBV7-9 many CASSLGWGGPGTEAFF TGTGCCAGCAGCCTGGGTTGGGGGGGCCCGGGCACTGAAGCTTTCTTT
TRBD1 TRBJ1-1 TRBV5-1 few CASSKDRADSAFF TGCGCCAGCAGCAAGGACAGGGCCGATAGCGCTTTCTTT
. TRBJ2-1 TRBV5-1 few CASSLSGGGPYNEQFF TGCGCCAGCAGCTTGAGCGGCGGGGGCCCGTACAATGAGCAGTTCTTC
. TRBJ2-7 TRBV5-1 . CASSAPDEPYEQYF TGCGCCAGCAGCGCCCCGGACGAGCCTTACGAGCAGTACTTC
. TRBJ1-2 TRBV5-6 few CASSLTGEVESYGYTF TGTGCCAGCAGCTTGACGGGGGAGGTGGAAAGCTATGGCTACACCTTC
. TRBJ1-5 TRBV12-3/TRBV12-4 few CASSLKGSWGNQPQHF TGTGCCAGCAGTTTAAAGGGGTCGTGGGGCAATCAGCCCCAGCATTTT
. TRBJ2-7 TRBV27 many CASSFGHTYEQYF TGTGCCAGCAGTTTCGGACACACGTACGAGCAGTACTTC
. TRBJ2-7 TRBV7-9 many CASSLPAGVKWDEQYF TGTGCCAGCAGCTTACCTGCTGGGGTCAAGTGGGACGAGCAGTACTTC
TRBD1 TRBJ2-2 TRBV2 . CASRLTGVGELFF TGTGCCAGCAGACTAACAGGGGTTGGGGAGCTGTTTTTT